The rows below give T cell receptor beta chains drawn from one sample of a study of CD8+ T cells in alopecia areata. The table came from immunoSEQ multiplex PCR; TCRdb's copy has only in-frame clones and leaves some out. Of over 150,000 clones in the sample, roughly 65% were seen once. This specimen consisted of CD4+ T cells sorted from blood, obtained at week 0. Receptors were obtained from a human donor with alopecia areata. CDR3s include the opening cysteine and the closing phenylalanine or tryptophan.

V gene,CDR3 protein
TRBV5-6,CASSLVTAGEYTGELFF
TRBV7-9,CASSLDLAKNIQYF
TRBV27,CASSSPTNSPLHF
TRBV9,CASSVAERGGSQETQYF
TRBV9,CASSVGGRRDTQYF
TRBV7-3,CASTGTPHTGELFF
TRBV4-3,CASSPLQGYNEQFF
TRBV11-2,CASSTRTGGVAKNIQYF
TRBV20-1,CSVKDGYTF
TRBV7-2,CPSSLAGGPSGGELFF
TRBV5-1,CASRLRTGITGLDTQYF
TRBV4-2,CASSPGKEKLFF
TRBV5-6,CASRRGNTEAFF
TRBV6-6,CASSARTGGAFF
TRBV4-3,CASSQSGIYGYTF